Reported below is one T cell receptor (beta chain). Its cognate antigen is unknown. The material for each subset, its genomic DNA, was split evenly across several immunoSEQ plates. Measured with immunoSEQ multiplex PCR; TCRdb has only the in-frame clones, and not every one. The sample lists 170,000 or so clones; 66% were seen once. The data originate from a study of shared clonotypes between healthy human individuals. Study-wide findings and caveats: What limited the represented genetic and exposure-history diversity was the small number of donors.

The V and J ends lost 3 bases and 7 bases, in that order; junction bases with no gene match: 8. This CDR3 is 15 amino acids long. CDR1 and CDR2 from the germline V gene are SGDLS and YYNGEE. It was into CD45RA+ naive and CD45RA-negative memory subsets that the CD4+ cells were split. The rearrangement uses TRBV9 and TRBJ2-2, with TRBD1 identical over 8 bases. This clonotype was sampled from a man aged 30 to 45 in good health. The source material was memory CD4+ T cells sorted from blood. As for subset: CD45RA-negative fraction. CDR3 in amino acids: CASSARQGRGGELFF. As DNA, the CDR3 is TGTGCCAGCAGCGCCCGACAGGGGAGAGGCGGGGAGCTGTTTTTT.